Listed below are T cell receptor beta chains from one sample, sequenced in a study of memory CD8 T cells in hepatitis C reinfection. Here immunoSEQ multiplex PCR was the method, and the copy in TCRdb shows in-frame clones only, minus some. The table lists around 45,000 clones, 80% to 90% of them singletons. Source material: naive CD8+ T cells sorted from blood. The receptors shown here come from a man younger than 30 with hepatitis C virus infection. Both conserved end residues are part of each CDR3. The D gene is left open where the match is weak. Expanded clones get a size class; other rows say once, few or many, or leave the size out.

TRBV2	TRBJ1-5	17	TRBD1	NA	TGTGCCAGCAGTGGTCTCATCACCGGGACAGGCAATCAGCCCCAGCATTTT	CASSGLITGTGNQPQHF
TRBV19	TRBJ2-5	16	NA	NA	TGTGCCAGTAGTATGCCCGGCGGCCTCCACCAAGAGACCCAGTACTTC	CASSMPGGLHQETQYF
TRBV7-9	TRBJ2-7	17	TRBD2	NA	TGTGCCAGCAGCCCGACGTGGGGGCGGGAGGGCTCCTACGAGCAGTACTTC	CASSPTWGREGSYEQYF
TRBV29-1	TRBJ2-5	14	TRBD1	NA	TGCAGCTTAACGGACAGGCCCGGCCAAGAGACCCAGTACTTC	CSLTDRPGQETQYF
TRBV21-1	TRBJ2-3	13	NA	NA	TGTGCCAGCAGCTCCCCCTCTACAGATACGCAGTATTTT	CASSSPSTDTQYF
TRBV7-6	TRBJ1-5	17	NA	NA	TGTGCCAGCAGCTATCAGTACGAGGCGGGGAGCAATCAGCCCCAGCATTTT	CASSYQYEAGSNQPQHF
TRBV19	TRBJ2-7	14	TRBD2	NA	TGTGCCAGTAGTATAGCGGGAGGAGGATACGAGCAGTACTTC	CASSIAGGGYEQYF
TRBV7-6	TRBJ2-7	14	NA	NA	TGTGCCAGCAGCTTAGAACAGGGCTCCTACGAGCAGTACTTC	CASSLEQGSYEQYF
TRBV10-1	TRBJ1-1	13	TRBD1	few	TGCGCCAAGTGGGACAGGGCGAACACTGAAGCTTTCTTT	CAKWDRANTEAFF
TRBV14	TRBJ2-3	14	NA	NA	TGTGCCAGCGGGAGGGGGGGCAGCACAGATACGCAGTATTTT	CASGRGGSTDTQYF
TRBV5-6	TRBJ2-5	15	TRBD2	NA	TGTGCCAGCAGCGGGCGGGGCGGGGGGGCCGAGACCCAGTACTTC	CASSGRGGGAETQYF
TRBV5-1	TRBJ1-5	17	NA	NA	TGCGCCAGCAGCTTAAACCTCCCCACATCTCGGGGTCAGCCCCAGCATTTT	CASSLNLPTSRGQPQHF
TRBV6-1	TRBJ2-2	17	NA	NA	TGTGCCAGCAGTGGGCCCGAAGGTAGCCCAAACACCGGGGAGCTGTTTTTT	CASSGPEGSPNTGELFF
TRBV7-9	TRBJ2-5	12	NA	NA	TGTGCCAGCAGCTCCTTCCAAGAGACCCAGTACTTC	CASSSFQETQYF
TRBV4-1	TRBJ2-2	16	NA	NA	TGCGCCAGCAGCCAAGATATAGTAGCGGACACCGGGGAGCTGTTTTTT	CASSQDIVADTGELFF
TRBV28	TRBJ1-5	14	NA	NA	TGTGCCAGCAGCAGGGGAAATGGCAATCAGCCCCAGCATTTT	CASSRGNGNQPQHF
TRBV7-8	TRBJ2-5	15	NA	once	TGTGCCAGCAGCTTATGGGCAGGAAAACAAGAGACCCAGTACTTC	CASSLWAGKQETQYF
TRBV14	TRBJ2-2	13	NA	NA	TGTGCCAGCAGCTTCTTGAACACCGGGGAGCTGTTTTTT	CASSFLNTGELFF
TRBV27	TRBJ2-6	16	NA	NA	TGTGCCAGCAGTACCTACACGGGGGCTGGGGCCAACGTCCTGACTTTC	CASSTYTGAGANVLTF
TRBV7-9	TRBJ2-5	13	TRBD1	NA	TGTGCCAGCAGCGGGACAGGGGGAGAGACCCAGTACTTC	CASSGTGGETQYF
TRBV27	TRBJ1-6	14	TRBD1	NA	TGTGCCAGCAGGCTCACAGGGGGTGGTTCACCCCTCCACTTT	CASRLTGGGSPLHF
TRBV6-1	TRBJ2-3	13	NA	NA	TGTGCCACTACTTGGGGGGGCACAGATACGCAGTATTTT	CATTWGGTDTQYF
TRBV5-5	TRBJ1-6	15	TRBD1	NA	TGTGCCAGCAGCTCCGCGGACAGGGCGAATTCACCCCTCCACTTT	CASSSADRANSPLHF
TRBV11-2	TRBJ1-6	15	NA	NA	TGTGCCAGCGCACTACAGGGACCCTATAATTCACCCCTCCACTTT	CASALQGPYNSPLHF
TRBV15	TRBJ2-1	15	TRBD2	NA	TGTGCCACCAGCAGAGAGGGACTATCGGGCAATGAGCAGTTCTTC	CATSREGLSGNEQFF
TRBV4-3	TRBJ2-3	18	TRBD2	NA	TGCGCCAGCAGCCAAGACCTAGCGGGGGGGCTTAGCACAGATACGCAGTATTTT	CASSQDLAGGLSTDTQYF
TRBV6-5	TRBJ1-6	16	TRBD1	NA	TGTGCCAGCAGTTACCTACAGGGGACCTATAATTCACCCCTCCACTTT	CASSYLQGTYNSPLHF
TRBV2	TRBJ1-1	13	NA	few	TGTGCCAGCAGTGTGGACAGCCCCACTGAAGCTTTCTTT	CASSVDSPTEAFF
TRBV4-3	TRBJ2-1	17	TRBD2	NA	TGCGCCAGCAGCCAAGATGGCAGCGGGGGGGCTAACGATGAGCAGTTCTTC	CASSQDGSGGANDEQFF
TRBV6-1	TRBJ1-6	14	NA	NA	TGTGCCAGCAGTGAAGCGGTGGGGGCCTCACCCCTCCACTTT	CASSEAVGASPLHF
TRBV9	TRBJ2-3	16	TRBD2	NA	TGTGCCAGCAGCCCCATAGCGGGGGGTATCACAGATACGCAGTATTTT	CASSPIAGGITDTQYF
TRBV6-4	TRBJ2-1	15	TRBD1	NA	TGTGCCAGCAGTGACTCCAACAGGGGGGTCGATGAGCAGTTCTTC	CASSDSNRGVDEQFF
TRBV6-5	TRBJ1-2	14	NA	NA	TGTGCCAGCAGCCTACAGGGTATTAGATATGGCTACACCTTC	CASSLQGIRYGYTF
TRBV7-2	TRBJ2-2	16	NA	NA	TGTGCCAGCAGCTTAGTGGGGGGATTCAACACCGGGGAGCTGTTTTTT	CASSLVGGFNTGELFF
TRBV30	TRBJ1-1	15	NA	NA	TGTGCCTGGAGTGTAAGTGGGTTAGGGGGCACTGAAGCTTTCTTT	CAWSVSGLGGTEAFF
TRBV27	TRBJ2-2	15	NA	NA	TGTGCCAGCAGTGGGGGCCAGGTGGACACCGGGGAGCTGTTTTTT	CASSGGQVDTGELFF
TRBV4-1	TRBJ2-3	19	TRBD2	NA	TGCGCCAGCAGCCAAGATGTAACAGGGACTAGCGGGGGGACAGATACGCAGTATTTT	CASSQDVTGTSGGTDTQYF
TRBV19	TRBJ2-1	16	TRBD2	NA	TGTGCCAGTAGTGCCACTAGCGGGGGGGCCTACAATGAGCAGTTCTTC	CASSATSGGAYNEQFF
TRBV2	TRBJ2-3	15	NA	NA	TGTGCCAGCAGGGTAGTGGGTAGCTTCACAGATACGCAGTATTTT	CASRVVGSFTDTQYF
TRBV5-1	TRBJ1-5	15	TRBD1	NA	TGCGCCAGCAGCCGGGACAGCGGACTGAATCAGCCCCAGCATTTT	CASSRDSGLNQPQHF
TRBV28	TRBJ2-1	17	TRBD1	NA	TGTGCCAGCAGCCCAGCCCCCGAGACAGGGCTAAGCAATGAGCAGTTCTTC	CASSPAPETGLSNEQFF
TRBV19	TRBJ2-7	15	TRBD1	NA	TGTGCCAGTAGTGCCTGGACAGGGACATCCTACGAGCAGTACTTC	CASSAWTGTSYEQYF
TRBV4-2	TRBJ1-2	13	NA	NA	TGTGCCAGCTCGGGATCCACTAACTATGGCTACACCTTC	CASSGSTNYGYTF